This T cell receptor (beta chain) appears in the sequencing data of a study of beta chain features in type 1 diabetes. Sequencing targeted expressed TCRB transcripts, as all isolated RNA had been reverse transcribed. The table came from immunoSEQ multiplex PCR; TCRdb's copy has only in-frame clones and leaves some out. The repertoire holds under 900,000 clones, with 17% as singletons. Germline V gene data show CDR1 as KGHSH and CDR2 as LQKENI. The length of the CDR3 is 15 residues. V was pared by 5 bases and J by 0 bases, with 3 bases of the junction left unmatched. Details on this clone: Other DNA sequences in this specimen translate into the identical CDR3.

Source material: naive CD4+ T cells from blood. This clonotype originated in a young woman in good health. The gene calls are TRBV18 and TRBJ2-1; 8 nucleotides agree with TRBD1. In DNA form, the CDR3 reads TGTGCCAGCTCAATAGGGACAGGCTCCTACAATGAGCAGTTCTTC. This sequence encodes CASSIGTGSYNEQFF.